The clone carrying this T cell receptor (beta chain) has only a few counts. These data originate in a study of blood T cell repertoires in COVID-19. Study context: Collection of acute and convalescent COVID-19 samples took place in the United States, Italy and Spain. Sources were T cells, B-cell-depleted T cells, or PBMCs; the material itself was cDNA or gDNA.

The CDR3 has 16 amino acids. V dropped 3 bases and J dropped 2 bases, with 16 bases sitting between them. In germline, CDR1 is MNHNY, CDR2 SVGAGI (reference sequence). Authors' processing steps: Cell counts per sample came from amplifying reference gene primers. Assay: immunoSEQ multiplex PCR; the TCRdb copy retains only in-frame clones and omits some. The DNA gave D and trimming, while V, J and clone size come from that table. The table has some 89,000 clones, 82% seen once. This clonotype was sampled from an elderly woman with acute or convalescent COVID-19. V gene TRBV6-6 combines with J gene TRBJ1-1; possibly TRBD1 for D (6 bases). What was sequenced was peripheral blood. The CDR3 DNA follows: TGTGCCAGCAGTTATAGCCCCGTGGGACAAAACACTGAAGCTTTCTTT. Its translation is CASSYSPVGQNTEAFF.